These 19 T cell receptor beta chains were sequenced from one sample in a study of chemoradiotherapy in HPV16-positive cancers. The assay was immunoSEQ multiplex PCR, and TCRdb's table has in-frame clones only and misses some. The table lists about 1,200 clones, roughly 90% of them singletons, with 4.5% to 6.5% in the top ten. The specimen comprised tumor tissue, sampled from a patient who underwent chemoradiotherapy. The receptors derive from a human donor with HPV-associated anogenital cancer.

V usage is TRBV18 and J usage is TRBJ2-3; the D gene is possibly TRBD2 (6 bases). V dropped 1 base and J dropped 5 bases, with 13 bases sitting between them. This CDR3 is built from 15 residues. Germline V gives CDR1 KGHSH, CDR2 LQKENI. CDR3 nucleotide sequence: TGTGCCAGCTCACCACTGGCGGGGCGTAGAGATACGCAGTATTTT. This codes for CASSPLAGRRDTQYF.

J is TRBJ1-5 and V is TRBV30; D is ambiguous. The CDR3 runs to 15 residues. V was trimmed by 2 bases and J by 1 base, leaving 12 bases between them. Germline CDR1 is GTSNPN and CDR2 is SVGIG (reference sequence). The chain's CDR3 is CAWSWWGESNQPQHF. The DNA of the CDR3 is TGTGCCTGGAGTTGGTGGGGTGAGAGCAATCAGCCCCAGCATTTT.

The genes are TRBV28 and TRBJ1-5, with TRBD1 matching over 9 bases. The V and J ends lost 5 bases and 1 base, in that order; junction bases with no gene match: 6. Germline CDR1 reads MDHEN; CDR2 reads SYDVKM. CDR3 length: 16 residues. The CDR3 spells CASSDRDRESNQPQHF. Written as DNA, the CDR3 is TGTGCCAGCAGTGACCGGGACAGGGAAAGCAATCAGCCCCAGCATTTT. Looking up the rest from reference TRBV28 and TRBJ1-5 gives the full variable domain: DVKVTQSSRYLVKRTGEKVFLECVQDMDHENMFWYRQDPGLGLRLIYFSYDVKMKEKGDIPEGYSVSREKKERFSLILESASTNQTSMYLCASSDRDRESNQPQHFGDGTRLSIL.

The chain links TRBV11-2 to TRBJ2-5; 7 bases match TRBD2. The germline gives CDR1 SGHAT, CDR2 FQNNGV. The CDR3 consists of 16 residues. V shed 3 bases and J 5 bases; nucleotides not matched to a gene: 12. CDR3 in amino acids: CASSLGYRGVVETQYF. The CDR3 nucleotides read TGTGCCAGCAGCTTGGGATACCGGGGGGTGGTGGAGACCCAGTACTTC.

The rearrangement links TRBV7-2 to TRBJ2-5; 9 bases align to TRBD2. The CDR3 has 15 residues. The V gene end was trimmed by 6 bases and the J gene end by 2 bases; junction bases not matched to a gene: 7. The germline V gene has CDR1 SGHTA and CDR2 FQGNSA. The CDR3 region has the DNA TGTGCCAGCAGTTGGGCTAGCGGGGCTCAAGAGACCCAGTACTTC. Encoded protein: CASSWASGAQETQYF.

This clone was seen a handful of times. The rearrangement links TRBV6-5 to TRBJ1-1; D not certain. This CDR3 is 15 amino acids long. Per germline, CDR1 MNHEY and CDR2 SVGAGI. V was clipped by 0 bases and J by 2 bases, with 10 bases between them. The CDR3 bases are TGTGCCAGCAGTTACTCGAGCTTCGGAAACACTGAAGCTTTCTTT. Protein sequence: CASSYSSFGNTEAFF.

V usage is TRBV7-3 and J usage is TRBJ2-1, with D hard to call. Germline assignment: CDR1 SGHTA and CDR2 FQGTGA. V was shortened by 6 bases and J by 11 bases, with 20 bases between the two germline ends. The CDR3 totals 14 residues. CDR3 sequence (DNA): TGTGCCAGCAGTTCCGTCCCCGATAGTATTCAGCAGTTCTTC. It translates to CASSSVPDSIQQFF. The complete variable domain, with remaining parts taken from reference TRBV7-3 and TRBJ2-1, reads GAGVSQTPSNKVTEKGKYVELRCDPISGHTALYWYRQSLGQGPEFLIYFQGTGAADDSGLPNDRFFAVRPEGSVSTLKIQRTERGDSAVYLCASSSVPDSIQQFFGPGTRLTVL.

The chain has TRBV5-5 and TRBJ2-7, with D perhaps TRBD1 (6 bases). Germline V CDR1 and CDR2: SGHKS, YYEKEE (reference sequence). CDR3 length: 15 residues. Trimming stripped 4 bases from V and 1 base from J, with 15 bases between. The CDR3 sequence: CASSPGPTGSYEQYF. The CDR3 nucleotides are TGTGCCAGCAGCCCAGGACCCACAGGGTCCTACGAGCAGTACTTC.

The chain employs TRBV6-1 and TRBJ1-4; tentative D call: TRBD1 (5 bases). CDR3 length: 13 residues. V was shortened by 6 bases and J by 0 bases, with 5 bases between the two germline ends. Germline CDR1 reads MNHNS; CDR2 reads SASEGT. The CDR3 DNA reads as TGTGCCAGCAGCAGGGCAACTAATGAAAAACTGTTTTTT. Protein: CASSRATNEKLFF.

This chain connects TRBV9 to TRBJ2-7, with 10 bases that match TRBD1. The CDR3 runs 14 residues. Losses at the gene ends were 4 bases for V and 6 bases for J; bases not matched to a gene: 7. Germline CDR1 is SGDLS and CDR2 is YYNGEE. The CDR3, as DNA: TGTGCCAGCAGCCTGGGACAGGGGAGGGCCGAGCAGTACTTC. It translates to CASSLGQGRAEQYF.

CDR3 DNA: TGTGCCGCCGGGCTTTACAATCAGCCCCAGCATTTT. It specifies CAAGLYNQPQHF. This chain uses TRBV6-5 with TRBJ1-5; D call uncertain. In germline, CDR1 is MNHEY, CDR2 SVGAGI. Trimming removed 11 bases from V and 3 bases from J, with 11 bases in between. This CDR3 is 12 amino acids long.

This clone was seen once. The J gene is TRBJ1-2, the V gene TRBV27; D perhaps matches TRBD1 (6 bases). The CDR3 is made up of 13 amino acids. Trimming removed 6 bases from V and 2 bases from J, with 10 bases in between. Germline loops: CDR1 MNHEY, CDR2 SMNVEV (reference sequence). CDR3 in DNA: TGTGCCAGCAGAGAGGGGGGCAACTATGGCTACACCTTC. It translates to CASREGGNYGYTF.

Only a few counts were recorded for this clone. The V call is TRBV4-2, the J call TRBJ1-4; D is perhaps TRBD1 (6 bases). The V and J ends lost 2 bases and 8 bases respectively, with 6 bases between them. Germline V gene data show CDR1 as LGHNA and CDR2 as YNFKEQ. The CDR3 consists of 12 residues. The DNA for the CDR3 is TGTGCCAGCAGCCAAACAGGGGAAAAACTGTTTTTT. Protein: CASSQTGEKLFF.

Comment on this clone: The junction differs from germline at one of its ends, possibly a read error. The J gene is TRBJ2-6, the V gene TRBV6-4; tentatively, D is TRBD2 (5 bases). This CDR3 is 16 amino acids long. Germline lookup yields CDR1 MRHNA and CDR2 SNTAGT. The CDR3 is CAGSDASGSGANVLTF. CDR3 DNA sequence: TGTGCCGGCAGTGACGCATCGGGGTCTGGGGCCAACGTCCTGACTTTC.

The CDR3 protein is CASSFVTGRGGDEQFF. CDR3 bases: TGTGCCAGCAGTTTTGTCACAGGCAGGGGTGGCGATGAGCAGTTCTTC. This rearrangement joins TRBV28 to TRBJ2-1, with D possibly being TRBD1 (6 bases). V was cut by 3 bases and J by 8 bases, with 20 bases left in between. The CDR3 loop spans 16 amino acids. CDR1 MDHEN and CDR2 SYDVKM come from the germline V gene.

CDR3 nucleotides: TGTGCCACCAGCAGAGGGGGGGTCGGAGGGGAGCGACAAGAGACCCAGTACTTC. Protein sequence: CATSRGGVGGERQETQYF. This rearrangement joins TRBV15 to TRBJ2-5; TRBD2 is a possible D gene (6 bases). The CDR3 is 18 amino acids. Germline V gene lookup returns CDR1 LNHNV and CDR2 YYDKDF (reference sequence). The V and J ends lost 1 base and 2 bases respectively, with 20 bases between them.

The V gene is TRBV12-5, the J gene TRBJ1-4; 11 bases are shared with TRBD1. V was pared by 6 bases and J by 8 bases, with 8 bases of the junction left unmatched. From germline, CDR1 is LGHNT and CDR2 FRNRAP. This CDR3 has 15 amino acids. The CDR3 is CASGRGQGGGEKLFF. Written as DNA, the CDR3 is TGTGCTAGTGGCCGGGGACAGGGGGGAGGGGAAAAACTGTTTTTT. Full variable domain (outside the CDR3, taken from reference TRBV12-5 and TRBJ1-4): DARVTQTPRHKVTEMGQEVTMRCQPILGHNTVFWYRQTMMQGLELLAYFRNRAPLDDSGMPKDRFSAEMPDATLATLKIQPSEPRDSAVYFCASGRGQGGGEKLFFGSGTQLSVL.

This sequence joins TRBV5-1 and TRBJ1-1; no clear D gene. CDR3 size: 13 residues. Germline V gives CDR1 SGHRS, CDR2 YFSETQ. V dropped 0 bases and J dropped 5 bases, with 8 bases sitting between them. The CDR3 loop reads CASSLAAGTEAFF. As DNA, the CDR3 is TGCGCCAGCAGCTTGGCCGCGGGGACTGAAGCTTTCTTT.

The chain combines TRBV6-4 with TRBJ2-6, with D maybe TRBD2 (5 bases). This CDR3 is 16 amino acids long. Trimming left V 2 bases short and J 1 base short, with 9 bases between. CDR1 and CDR2 from the germline V gene are MRHNA and SNTAGT. Here the CDR3 reads CASSDASGSGANVLTF. The DNA for the CDR3 is TGTGCCAGCAGTGACGCATCGGGGTCTGGGGCCAACGTCCTGACTTTC.